The 27 T cell receptor beta chains in this list originate from one sample, sequenced in a study of shared clonotypes between healthy human individuals (dated by TCRdb to about 2020). CD8 naive samples were obtained by positive selection for CCR7 among CD45RO-negative cells, yielding a CD45RA+CCR7+ population from which TemRA cells were excluded. Libraries were built with the immunoSEQ multiplex PCR assay. The table comes from immuneACCESS by way of TCRdb, which keeps in-frame sequences with V and J called. Part of the clones is missing from these tables; in studies checked, under half for an unresolved V gene and the rest for unknown reasons. This sample lists millions of clones; roughly 94% were detected once. The ten largest make up approximately 1.2% of the sample. Sequencing input: naive CD8+ T cells sorted from blood. The cell subset or site label on this specimen signifies: CD45RA+CCR7+. These receptors came from a man aged 18 to 30 in good health.

This chain joins TRBV28 and TRBJ1-2; D remains ambiguous. Germline V gives CDR1 MDHEN, CDR2 SYDVKM. The V end was cut by 6 bases, the J end by 6 bases, with 20 bases between. The CDR3 extends over 15 amino acids. The CDR3 DNA reads as TGTGCCAGCAGCACACTCCGGACCGGGTGGGATGGCTACACCTTC. It encodes CASSTLRTGWDGYTF.

The chain employs TRBV27 and TRBJ2-1; D possibly corresponds to TRBD1 (7 bases). The CDR3 spans 14 residues. Germline CDR1 MNHEY, CDR2 SMNVEV (reference sequence). The V end was cut by 6 bases, the J end by 6 bases, with 15 bases between. The CDR3 loop is CASRSGGFGNEQFF. The CDR3 bases are TGTGCCAGCAGATCAGGGGGGTTCGGCAATGAGCAGTTCTTC.

The gene calls are TRBV29-1 and TRBJ1-4, with D uncertain. Germline V gene data show CDR1 as SQVTM and CDR2 as ANQGSEA. The CDR3 contains 13 residues. The V and J ends lost 6 bases and 8 bases respectively, with 16 bases between them. The DNA of the CDR3 is TGCAGCGTGGGTAGGGCCACGGGGGAAAAACTGTTTTTT. Translating gives CSVGRATGEKLFF.

The chain combines TRBV7-8 with TRBJ1-1; tentatively, D is TRBD1 (6 bases). V dropped 5 bases and J dropped 2 bases, with 15 bases sitting between them. Germline CDR1 reads SGHVS; CDR2 reads FQNEAQ. This CDR3 comprises 15 residues. CDR3 nucleotide sequence: TGTGCCAGCAGCGAGAACAGGGCGCTAAACACTGAAGCTTTCTTT. Translated, it gives CASSENRALNTEAFF.

In DNA, the CDR3 is TGTGCCAGCAGCCCCCAGCGGGAGGGCTACAATGAGCAGTTCTTC. The encoded protein is CASSPQREGYNEQFF. The chain links TRBV7-2 to TRBJ2-1, with 10 positions matching TRBD2. This CDR3 has 15 residues. The ends lost 5 bases at V and 3 bases at J; junction bases unmatched: 4. Germline assignment: CDR1 SGHTA and CDR2 FQGNSA.

The chain carries TRBV5-1 and TRBJ2-1, with D perhaps TRBD2 (6 bases). The CDR3 has 13 residues. The ends were cut back, 1 base at V and 10 bases at J, with 12 bases in the middle. Germline loops: CDR1 SGHRS, CDR2 YFSETQ. CDR3 region: CASSLRDAGEQFF. The CDR3 DNA follows: TGCGCCAGCAGCTTGAGGGACGCGGGGGAGCAGTTCTTC.

The genes are TRBV6-5 and TRBJ2-1; D may be TRBD1 or TRBD2 (5 bases each). Trimming pared 2 bases from V and 5 bases from J, leaving 16 bases between. This CDR3 has 16 residues. From germline, CDR1 is MNHEY and CDR2 SVGAGI. CDR3 bases: TGTGCCAGCAGTTACGACGGGACCTTCACCCACAATGAGCAGTTCTTC. Its translation is CASSYDGTFTHNEQFF.

The chain carries TRBV5-5 and TRBJ2-1; D is unclear. The CDR3 has 12 amino acids. Germline loops: CDR1 SGHKS, CDR2 YYEKEE (reference sequence). The ends were cut back, 0 bases at V and 8 bases at J, with 6 bases in the middle. For the CDR3, the DNA is TGTGCCAGCAGCTTGGCCTATGATGAGCAGTTCTTC. This codes for CASSLAYDEQFF.

The CDR3 region is CASSVSLALDTQYF. In nucleotides, the CDR3 is TGTGCCAGCAGCGTGAGTCTAGCGCTAGATACGCAGTATTTT. This sequence joins TRBV9 and TRBJ2-3; maybe TRBD2 (6 bases). The germline gives CDR1 SGDLS, CDR2 YYNGEE. This CDR3 comprises 14 residues. Trimming took off 2 bases at V and 5 bases at J, with 12 bases between the two ends.

The J gene is TRBJ2-2, the V gene TRBV4-3; 13 nucleotides align to TRBD2. CDR1 and CDR2 from the germline V gene are LGHNA and YSLEER. This CDR3 comprises 17 residues. The J segment lost 5 bases and the V segment lost 0 bases, leaving 3 bases of the junction unmatched. The CDR3 sequence: CASSQDRLAGGTGELFF. The DNA for the CDR3 is TGCGCCAGCAGCCAAGACCGACTAGCGGGAGGAACCGGGGAGCTGTTTTTT.

The chain is built from TRBV5-1 and TRBJ2-1, with 9 bases matching TRBD1. The CDR3 runs 15 residues. V lost 4 bases to trimming and J lost 5 bases; unmatched junction nucleotides: 7. Germline V CDR1 and CDR2: SGHRS, YFSETQ. Written as DNA, the CDR3 is TGCGCCAGCAGCCCGGACAGGGGAGGGGACAATGAGCAGTTCTTC. Translated, it gives CASSPDRGGDNEQFF.

This clone came up once. The gene calls are TRBV30 and TRBJ1-3, with no clear D. This CDR3 comprises 13 residues. Germline lookup yields CDR1 GTSNPN and CDR2 SVGIG (reference sequence). V dropped 0 bases and J dropped 3 bases, with 6 bases sitting between them. CDR3 in DNA: TGTGCCTGGAGTGTAACCGTTGGAAACACCATATATTTT. Translated: CAWSVTVGNTIYF.

The count of this clone is one. The J gene is TRBJ2-3, the V gene TRBV4-1, with a weak D call TRBD2 (7 bases). The CDR3 is 17 residues long. The V gene lost 5 bases and the J gene lost 3 bases, with 21 bases spanning the gap. Germline-derived CDR1 and CDR2 are MGHRA and YSYEKL. The CDR3, as DNA: TGCGCCAGCAGCGAAGGAGGGGCGGGGGCGAGGACAGATACGCAGTATTTT. This encodes CASSEGGAGARTDTQYF.

The V gene is TRBV7-9, the J gene TRBJ2-7; D unclear. Germline V lookup: CDR1 SEHNR, CDR2 FQNEAQ (reference sequence). The CDR3 contains 14 residues. V was shortened by 5 bases and J by 1 base, with 12 bases between the two germline ends. The CDR3 DNA follows: TGTGCCAGCAGCCAATACGACGGATCCTACGAGCAGTACTTC. Amino acids: CASSQYDGSYEQYF.

The genes are TRBV6-1 and TRBJ2-2, with no clear D. V was shortened by 4 bases and J by 6 bases, with 9 bases between the two germline ends. This CDR3 region has 13 residues. Looked up from germline, CDR1 is MNHNS and CDR2 is SASEGT. The CDR3 region is CASSVLDAGELFF. The CDR3 coding sequence is TGTGCCAGCAGTGTTCTGGACGCCGGGGAGCTGTTTTTT.

As regards this clone: One end of the junction does not line up with germline, which may come from a read error. This sample also contains other DNA sequences that code for the same CDR3. The chain employs TRBV11-2 and TRBJ1-2; D unresolved. The germline CDR1 and CDR2 sequences are SGHAT and FQNNGV. The CDR3 totals 15 residues. The CDR3 loop is CASSLDPGSNYGYTF. CDR3 nucleotide sequence: TGTGCCAGCAGCTTAGATCCGGGCTCCAACTATGGCTACACTTTC.

V is TRBV4-1 and J is TRBJ2-7; maybe TRBD2 (5 bases). Trimming removed 4 bases at V and 6 bases at J, with 13 bases between. Looked up from germline, CDR1 is MGHRA and CDR2 is YSYEKL. CDR3 length equals 13 residues. The CDR3 protein is CASSPSGSGEQYF. In nucleotides, the CDR3 is TGCGCCAGCAGCCCGTCGGGGTCCGGCGAGCAGTACTTC.

In the case of this clone: Other DNA sequences of this sample code for an identical CDR3. This rearrangement joins TRBV5-4 to TRBJ2-3; either TRBD1 or TRBD2 may supply D (5 bases each). V lost 2 bases and J lost 3, with 10 bases in between. Germline V lookup: CDR1 SGHNT, CDR2 YYREEE (reference sequence). The CDR3 runs to 14 residues. CDR3 region: CASSLIGGTDTQYF. The CDR3 region has the DNA TGTGCCAGCAGCTTAATTGGGGGTACAGATACGCAGTATTTT.

The chain uses TRBV19 and TRBJ2-2; D is undetermined. This CDR3 comprises 15 residues. Trimming left V 1 base short and J 4 bases short, with 10 bases between. From germline, CDR1 is LNHDA and CDR2 SQIVND (reference sequence). The CDR3 region is CASSIGGISTGELFF. The CDR3 bases are TGTGCCAGTAGTATAGGGGGAATTTCCACCGGGGAGCTGTTTTTT. Drawing the rest from reference TRBV19 and TRBJ2-2, the complete variable domain is DGGITQSPKYLFRKEGQNVTLSCEQNLNHDAMYWYRQDPGQGLRLIYYSQIVNDFQKGDIAEGYSVSREKKESFPLTVTSAQKNPTAFYLCASSIGGISTGELFFGEGSRLTVL.

This clone has only one observation. The V call is TRBV12-5, the J call TRBJ2-5; D may be TRBD1 (7 bases). Germline values: CDR1 LGHNT, CDR2 FRNRAP. The CDR3 is 16 residues long. Trimming stripped 0 bases from V and 3 bases from J, with 14 bases between. The CDR3, as DNA: TGTGCTAGTGGTTTGGTACAAGGGGGCGGGGAAGAGACCCAGTACTTC. It specifies CASGLVQGGGEETQYF. Together with reference TRBV12-5 and TRBJ2-5, the CDR3 gives the full variable domain: DARVTQTPRHKVTEMGQEVTMRCQPILGHNTVFWYRQTMMQGLELLAYFRNRAPLDDSGMPKDRFSAEMPDATLATLKIQPSEPRDSAVYFCASGLVQGGGEETQYFGPGTRLLVL.

The V gene is TRBV7-9, the J gene TRBJ1-4, with TRBD1 identical over 7 bases. This CDR3 contains 15 residues. Germline trimming cut 2 bases from V and 5 bases from J; bases unmatched to any gene: 5. Germline CDR1 SEHNR, CDR2 FQNEAQ (reference sequence). The CDR3, as DNA: TGTGCCAGCAGCTTAAGGGACAGCAACAATGAAAAACTGTTTTTT. Amino acids: CASSLRDSNNEKLFF.

V usage is TRBV6-5 and J usage is TRBJ1-4; 7 bases map to TRBD1. This CDR3 has 15 amino acids. V was clipped by 2 bases and J by 2 bases; unmatched bases: 2. Germline V gives CDR1 MNHEY, CDR2 SVGAGI. CDR3 in amino acids: CASSYMTGTNEKLFF. CDR3 coding DNA: TGTGCCAGCAGTTACATGACAGGGACTAATGAAAAACTGTTTTTT.

On this clone: Other DNA sequences from this sample encode an identical CDR3 as well. This rearrangement joins TRBV27 to TRBJ1-2; D not certain. Germline loops: CDR1 MNHEY, CDR2 SMNVEV (reference sequence). This CDR3 has 13 residues. Trimming removed 2 bases from V and 5 bases from J, with 9 bases in between. CDR3 amino acids: CASSLRGSYGYTF. CDR3 DNA sequence: TGTGCCAGCAGTTTACGAGGGTCGTATGGCTACACCTTC.

This chain links TRBV25-1 with TRBJ1-1, with D possibly matching TRBD1 (5 bases). Germline-derived CDR1 and CDR2 are MGHDK and SYGVNS. V was shortened by 3 bases and J by 5 bases, with 10 bases between the two germline ends. This CDR3 has 13 residues. The CDR3 loop is CASSDREWTEAFF. CDR3 DNA sequence: TGTGCCAGCAGTGACAGGGAGTGGACTGAAGCTTTCTTT.

The table lists this clone with a count of one. In the same sample, other DNA sequences code for this CDR3. The chain links TRBV6-5 to TRBJ2-7; D possibly corresponds to TRBD1 (6 bases). The germline CDR1 and CDR2 sequences are MNHEY and SVGAGI. The CDR3 covers 16 residues. Trimming shortened V by 0 bases and J by 0 bases, and 12 bases separated the two germline ends. CDR3 protein: CASSYSTGQSSYEQYF. The DNA of the CDR3 is TGTGCCAGCAGTTACTCAACAGGGCAGAGCTCCTACGAGCAGTACTTC.

The CDR3 is CASSYGGASTEAFF. The CDR3 DNA sequence: TGTGCCAGCAGTTACGGGGGAGCAAGCACTGAAGCTTTCTTT. The V gene is TRBV6-6, the J gene TRBJ1-1, with D maybe TRBD1 (5 bases). The V gene's germline CDR1 is MNHNY and CDR2 SVGAGI (reference sequence). The CDR3 has 14 amino acids. V was trimmed by 2 bases and J by 4 bases, leaving 11 bases between them.

Note on this clone: Distinct nucleotide sequences in the sample also encode this CDR3. This chain links TRBV9 with TRBJ2-3; D possibly corresponds to TRBD1 (6 bases). This CDR3 is 12 amino acids long. CDR1 SGDLS and CDR2 YYNGEE come from the germline V gene. V was cut by 4 bases and J by 6 bases, with 9 bases left in between. The CDR3 coding sequence is TGTGCCAGCAGCTCCCAGGGGGATACGCAGTATTTT. Encoded protein: CASSSQGDTQYF.